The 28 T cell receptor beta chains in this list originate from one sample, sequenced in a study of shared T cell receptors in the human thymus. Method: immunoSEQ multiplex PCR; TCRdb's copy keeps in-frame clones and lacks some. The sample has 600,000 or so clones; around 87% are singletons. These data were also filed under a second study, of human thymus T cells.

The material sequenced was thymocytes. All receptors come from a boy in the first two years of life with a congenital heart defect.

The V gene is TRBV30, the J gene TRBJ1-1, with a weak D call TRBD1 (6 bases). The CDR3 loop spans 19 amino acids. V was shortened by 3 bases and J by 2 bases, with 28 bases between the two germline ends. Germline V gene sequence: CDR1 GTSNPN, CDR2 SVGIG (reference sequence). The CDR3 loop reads CAWSWETGKVDKGNTEAFF. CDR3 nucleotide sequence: TGTGCCTGGAGCTGGGAGACAGGAAAAGTAGACAAGGGAAACACTGAAGCTTTCTTT.

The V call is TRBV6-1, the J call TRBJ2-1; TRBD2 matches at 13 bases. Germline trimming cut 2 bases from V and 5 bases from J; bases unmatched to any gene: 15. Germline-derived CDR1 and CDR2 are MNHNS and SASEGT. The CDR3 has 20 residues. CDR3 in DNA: TGTGCCAGCAGTGAAAGATCGGTCGGACTAGCGGGGGATGGGGACAATGAGCAGTTCTTC. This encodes CASSERSVGLAGDGDNEQFF.

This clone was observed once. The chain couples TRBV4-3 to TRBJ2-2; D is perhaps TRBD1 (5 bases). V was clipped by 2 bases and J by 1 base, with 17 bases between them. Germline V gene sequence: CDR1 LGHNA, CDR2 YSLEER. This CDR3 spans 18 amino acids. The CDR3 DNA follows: TGCGCCAGCAGCCAACCAACCTTGGGGCGGAAGAACACCGGGGAGCTGTTTTTT. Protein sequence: CASSQPTLGRKNTGELFF.

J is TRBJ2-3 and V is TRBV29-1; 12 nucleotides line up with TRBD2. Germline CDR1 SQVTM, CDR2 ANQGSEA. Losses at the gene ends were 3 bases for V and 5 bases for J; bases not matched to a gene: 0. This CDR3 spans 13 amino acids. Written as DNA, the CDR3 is TGCAGCGTTGAGACTAGCGGGAGAGATACGCAGTATTTT. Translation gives CSVETSGRDTQYF.

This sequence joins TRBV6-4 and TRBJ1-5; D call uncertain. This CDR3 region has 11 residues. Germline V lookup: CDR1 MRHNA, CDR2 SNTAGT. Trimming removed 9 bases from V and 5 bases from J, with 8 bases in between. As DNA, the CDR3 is TGTGCCAGGGAGATTTATCAGCCCCAGCATTTT. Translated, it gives CAREIYQPQHF.

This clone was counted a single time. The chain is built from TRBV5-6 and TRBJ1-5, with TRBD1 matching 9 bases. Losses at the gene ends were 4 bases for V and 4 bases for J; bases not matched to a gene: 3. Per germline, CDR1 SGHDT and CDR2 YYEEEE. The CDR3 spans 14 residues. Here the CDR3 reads CASSRQGGNQPQHF. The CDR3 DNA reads TGTGCCAGCAGCCGACAGGGGGGAAATCAGCCCCAGCATTTT.

This CDR3 is CASSQEVRGRPGGYGYTF. The CDR3 coding sequence is TGTGCCAGCAGCCAAGAAGTCCGTGGACGGCCTGGAGGCTATGGCTACACCTTC. The J gene is TRBJ1-2, the V gene TRBV14; no clear D. Germline V CDR1 and CDR2: SGHDN, FVKESK. CDR3 length equals 18 residues. The V end lost 0 bases, the J end lost 4 bases, and 21 bases lay between the germline ends.

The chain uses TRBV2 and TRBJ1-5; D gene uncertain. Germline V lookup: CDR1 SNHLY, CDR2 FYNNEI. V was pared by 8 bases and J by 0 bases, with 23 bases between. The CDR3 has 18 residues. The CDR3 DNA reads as TGTGCCAGCGGAGGGTGGCACCACGGAACCTATAGCAATCAGCCCCAGCATTTT. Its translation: CASGGWHHGTYSNQPQHF.

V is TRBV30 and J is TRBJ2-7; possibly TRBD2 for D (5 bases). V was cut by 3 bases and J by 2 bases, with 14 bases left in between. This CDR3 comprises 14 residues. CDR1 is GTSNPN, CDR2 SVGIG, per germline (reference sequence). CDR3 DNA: TGTGCCTGGAGCGCTCCCGACGGGACCTACGAGCAGTACTTC. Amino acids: CAWSAPDGTYEQYF.

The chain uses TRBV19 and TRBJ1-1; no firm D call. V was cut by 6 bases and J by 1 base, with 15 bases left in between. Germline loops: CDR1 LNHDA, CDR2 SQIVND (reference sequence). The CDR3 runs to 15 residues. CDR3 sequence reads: CASRIPQNRNTEAFF. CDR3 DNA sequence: TGTGCCAGTAGGATACCACAGAATCGGAACACTGAAGCTTTCTTT.

The CDR3 coding sequence is TGTGCCAGCAGCTTGGTGGGCAGGGCCTACGAGCAGTACTTC. Encoded protein: CASSLVGRAYEQYF. This rearrangement joins TRBV5-6 to TRBJ2-7; TRBD1 might be the D (5 bases). Germline-derived CDR1 and CDR2 are SGHDT and YYEEEE. V dropped 0 bases and J dropped 2 bases, with 9 bases sitting between them. The CDR3 is 14 amino acids.

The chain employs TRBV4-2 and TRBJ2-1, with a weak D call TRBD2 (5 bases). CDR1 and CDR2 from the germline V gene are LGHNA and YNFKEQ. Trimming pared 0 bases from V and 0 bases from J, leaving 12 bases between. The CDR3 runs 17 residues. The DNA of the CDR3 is TGTGCCAGCAGCCAAGACCCCCTAGCAAGCTCCTACAATGAGCAGTTCTTC. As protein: CASSQDPLASSYNEQFF.

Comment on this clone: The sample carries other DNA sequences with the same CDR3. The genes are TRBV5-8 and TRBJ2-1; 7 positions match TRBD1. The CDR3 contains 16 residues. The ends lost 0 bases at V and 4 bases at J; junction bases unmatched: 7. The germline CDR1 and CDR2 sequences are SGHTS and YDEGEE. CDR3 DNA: TGTGCCAGCAGCTTGGGACAGGGTGGGGTTTACAATGAGCAGTTCTTC. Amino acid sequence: CASSLGQGGVYNEQFF.

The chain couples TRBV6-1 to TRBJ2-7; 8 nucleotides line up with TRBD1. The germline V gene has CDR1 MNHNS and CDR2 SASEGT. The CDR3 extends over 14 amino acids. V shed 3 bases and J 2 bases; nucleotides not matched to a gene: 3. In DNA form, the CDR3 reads TGTGCCAGCAGTGATTCGACAGGGGCCTACGAGCAGTACTTC. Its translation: CASSDSTGAYEQYF.

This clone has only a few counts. CDR3 nucleotides: TGTGCCAGCAGCGATCAAACCGGGGAGCTGTTTTTT. Encoded protein: CASSDQTGELFF. V usage is TRBV9 and J usage is TRBJ2-2, with D unclear. CDR3 length: 12 amino acids. Trimming left V 3 bases short and J 5 bases short, with 5 bases between. From germline, CDR1 is SGDLS and CDR2 YYNGEE.

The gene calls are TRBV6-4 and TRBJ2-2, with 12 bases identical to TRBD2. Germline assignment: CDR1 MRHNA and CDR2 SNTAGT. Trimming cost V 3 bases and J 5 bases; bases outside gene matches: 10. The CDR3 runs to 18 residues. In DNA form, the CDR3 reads TGTGCCAGCAGTGAAGGCCCCGGGACTAGCGGGCGTACCGGGGAGCTGTTTTTT. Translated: CASSEGPGTSGRTGELFF.

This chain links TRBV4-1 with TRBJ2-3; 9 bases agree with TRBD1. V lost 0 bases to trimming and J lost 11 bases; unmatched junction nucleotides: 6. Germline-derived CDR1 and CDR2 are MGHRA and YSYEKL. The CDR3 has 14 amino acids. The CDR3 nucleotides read TGCGCCAGCAGCCAAGATGCAACAGGGGGCGGGCAGTATTTT. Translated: CASSQDATGGGQYF.

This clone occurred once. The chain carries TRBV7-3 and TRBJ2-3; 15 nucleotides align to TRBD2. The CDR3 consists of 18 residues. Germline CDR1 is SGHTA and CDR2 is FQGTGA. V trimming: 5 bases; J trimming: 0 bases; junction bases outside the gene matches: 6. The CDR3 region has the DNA TGTGCCAGCAGCCCAGGGACTAGCGGGGGGCCTAGCACAGATACGCAGTATTTT. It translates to CASSPGTSGGPSTDTQYF. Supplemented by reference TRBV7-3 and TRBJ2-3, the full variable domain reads GAGVSQTPSNKVTEKGKYVELRCDPISGHTALYWYRQSLGQGPEFLIYFQGTGAADDSGLPNDRFFAVRPEGSVSTLKIQRTERGDSAVYLCASSPGTSGGPSTDTQYFGPGTRLTVL.

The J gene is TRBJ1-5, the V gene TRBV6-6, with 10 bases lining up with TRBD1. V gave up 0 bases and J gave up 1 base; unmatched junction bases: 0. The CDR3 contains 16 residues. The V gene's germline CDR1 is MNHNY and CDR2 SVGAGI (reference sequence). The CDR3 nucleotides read TGTGCCAGCAGTTACTCGGACAGGGGGAGCAATCAGCCCCAGCATTTT. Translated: CASSYSDRGSNQPQHF.

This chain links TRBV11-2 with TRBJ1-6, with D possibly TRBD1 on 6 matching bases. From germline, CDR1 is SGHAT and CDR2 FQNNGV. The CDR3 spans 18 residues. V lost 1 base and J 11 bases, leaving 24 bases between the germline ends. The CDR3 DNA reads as TGTGCCAGCAGCTTAGTTGTCGGCAGGGGCCAACGGGGAGCACCCCTCCACTTT. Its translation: CASSLVVGRGQRGAPLHF.

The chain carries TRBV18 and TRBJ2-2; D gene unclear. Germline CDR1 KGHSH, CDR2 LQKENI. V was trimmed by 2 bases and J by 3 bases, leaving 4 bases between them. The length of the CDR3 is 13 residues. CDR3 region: CASSPEDTGELFF. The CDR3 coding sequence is TGTGCCAGCTCACCAGAGGACACCGGGGAGCTGTTTTTT.

The CDR3 region has the DNA TGTGCCAGCAGCGCGGGGACCGCCAATTACAATGAGCAGTTCTTC. It codes for CASSAGTANYNEQFF. The V gene is TRBV7-9, the J gene TRBJ2-1; D perhaps matches TRBD2 (6 bases). V gave up 5 bases and J gave up 4 bases, with 15 bases separating them. The CDR3 has 15 amino acids. The germline gives CDR1 SEHNR, CDR2 FQNEAQ (reference sequence).

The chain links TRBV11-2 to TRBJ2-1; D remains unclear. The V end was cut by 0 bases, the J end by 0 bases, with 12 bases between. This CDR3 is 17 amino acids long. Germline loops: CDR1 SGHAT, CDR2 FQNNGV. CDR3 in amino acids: CASSLELRESSYNEQFF. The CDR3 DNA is TGTGCCAGCAGCTTAGAGTTGCGCGAGAGCTCCTACAATGAGCAGTTCTTC.

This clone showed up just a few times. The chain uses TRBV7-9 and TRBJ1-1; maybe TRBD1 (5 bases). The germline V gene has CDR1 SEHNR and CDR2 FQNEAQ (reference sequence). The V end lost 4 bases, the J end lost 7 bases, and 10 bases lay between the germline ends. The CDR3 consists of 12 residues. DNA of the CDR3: TGTGCCAGCAGCTGCAGGGAGGATGAAGCTTTCTTT. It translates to CASSCREDEAFF.

The CDR3 loop reads CASSPNSGGARQSNNEQFF. The CDR3 nucleotides read TGCGCCAGCAGCCCAAATAGCGGGGGGGCTAGACAAAGTAACAATGAGCAGTTCTTC. The gene calls are TRBV5-1 and TRBJ2-1; TRBD2 matches 11 bases. Unmatched junction bases numbered 17, after V lost 4 bases and J lost 5 bases. This CDR3 has 19 residues. CDR1 and CDR2 from the germline V gene are SGHRS and YFSETQ. Using reference TRBV5-1 and TRBJ2-1 for the parts outside the CDR3, the full variable domain is KAGVTQTPRYLIKTRGQQVTLSCSPISGHRSVSWYQQTPGQGLQFLFEYFSETQRNKGNFPGRFSGRQFSNSRSEMNVSTLELGDSALYLCASSPNSGGARQSNNEQFFGPGTRLTVL.

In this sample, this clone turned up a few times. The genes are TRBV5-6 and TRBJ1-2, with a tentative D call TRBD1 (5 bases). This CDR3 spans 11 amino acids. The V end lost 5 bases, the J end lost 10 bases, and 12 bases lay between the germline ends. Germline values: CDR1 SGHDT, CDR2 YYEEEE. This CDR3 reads CASRLGGTYTF. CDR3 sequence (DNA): TGTGCCAGCAGGCTAGGAGGGACCTACACCTTC.

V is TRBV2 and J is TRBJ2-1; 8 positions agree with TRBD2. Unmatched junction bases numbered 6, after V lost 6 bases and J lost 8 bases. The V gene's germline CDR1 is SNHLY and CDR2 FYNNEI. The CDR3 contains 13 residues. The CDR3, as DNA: TGTGCCAGCAGAGGTAGCGGGATAGATGAGCAGTTCTTC. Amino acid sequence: CASRGSGIDEQFF.

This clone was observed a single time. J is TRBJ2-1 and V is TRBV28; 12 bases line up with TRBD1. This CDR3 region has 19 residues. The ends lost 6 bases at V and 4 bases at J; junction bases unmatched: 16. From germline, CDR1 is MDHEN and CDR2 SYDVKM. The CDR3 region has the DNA TGTGCCAGCAGACCCCGTGGGCGGGGACAGGGGGCGACTTACAATGAGCAGTTCTTC. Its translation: CASRPRGRGQGATYNEQFF. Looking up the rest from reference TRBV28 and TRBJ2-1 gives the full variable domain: DVKVTQSSRYLVKRTGEKVFLECVQDMDHENMFWYRQDPGLGLRLIYFSYDVKMKEKGDIPEGYSVSREKKERFSLILESASTNQTSMYLCASRPRGRGQGATYNEQFFGPGTRLTVL.